This TCR beta chain was identified during a study of control samples from healthy donors and cancer patients. This CDR3 comprises 16 residues. Germline lookup yields CDR1 KGHDR and CDR2 SFDVKD. Trimming took 5 bases from V and 4 from J, leaving 16 bases between them. The table came from immunoSEQ multiplex PCR; TCRdb's copy has only in-frame clones and leaves some out. Altogether about 160,000 clones are present, about 94% being singletons, with the ten largest covering 7.5% to 8.5%. Sequencing was performed on blood. This sequence joins TRBV24-1 and TRBJ2-2, with D possibly TRBD2 on 6 matching bases. The TCR was taken from a woman in her thirties or forties in good health. CDR3 DNA sequence: TGTGCCACCAGTGTGGGGGGAAGGTTGAGCACCGGGGAGCTGTTTTTT. Amino acids: CATSVGGRLSTGELFF.